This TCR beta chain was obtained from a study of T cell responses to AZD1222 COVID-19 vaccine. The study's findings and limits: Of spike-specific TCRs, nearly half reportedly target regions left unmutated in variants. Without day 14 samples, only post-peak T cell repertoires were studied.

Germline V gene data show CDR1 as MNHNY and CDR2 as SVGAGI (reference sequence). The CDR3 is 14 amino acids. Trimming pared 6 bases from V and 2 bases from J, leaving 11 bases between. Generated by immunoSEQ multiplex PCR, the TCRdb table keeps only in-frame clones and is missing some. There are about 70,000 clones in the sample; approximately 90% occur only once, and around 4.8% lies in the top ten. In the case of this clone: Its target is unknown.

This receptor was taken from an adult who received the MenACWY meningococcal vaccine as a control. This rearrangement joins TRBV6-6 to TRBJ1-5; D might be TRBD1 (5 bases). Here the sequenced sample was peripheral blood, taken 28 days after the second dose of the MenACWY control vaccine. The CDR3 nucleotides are TGTGCCAGCAGCCCCCGGGGGGGCAATCAGCCCCAGCATTTT. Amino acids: CASSPRGGNQPQHF.